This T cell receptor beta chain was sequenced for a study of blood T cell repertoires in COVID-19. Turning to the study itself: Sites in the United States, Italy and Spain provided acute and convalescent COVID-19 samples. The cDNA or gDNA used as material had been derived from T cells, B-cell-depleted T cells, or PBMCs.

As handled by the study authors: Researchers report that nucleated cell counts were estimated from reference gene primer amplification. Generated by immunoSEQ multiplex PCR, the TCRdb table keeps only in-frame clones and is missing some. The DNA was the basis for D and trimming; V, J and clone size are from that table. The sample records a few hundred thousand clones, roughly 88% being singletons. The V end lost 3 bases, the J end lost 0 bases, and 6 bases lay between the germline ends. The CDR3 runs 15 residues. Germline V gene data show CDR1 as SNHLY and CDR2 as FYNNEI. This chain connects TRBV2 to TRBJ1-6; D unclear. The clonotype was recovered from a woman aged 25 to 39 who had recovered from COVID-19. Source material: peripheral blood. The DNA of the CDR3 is TGTGCCAGCAGTGACGATAGCTCCTATAATTCACCCCTCCACTTT. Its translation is CASSDDSSYNSPLHF.